This T cell receptor beta chain was sequenced for a study of graft-versus-host responses after intestinal transplantation. Germline lookup yields CDR1 SGHAT and CDR2 FQDESV (reference sequence). V lost 2 bases and J lost 3; bases outside the gene matches: 5. The CDR3 spans 15 residues. Noted time point: postoperative day 105 after intestinal transplantation (dayNNNN = postoperative day). Assay: immunoSEQ multiplex PCR; the TCRdb copy retains only in-frame clones and omits some. This sample has 9,500 to 14,000 clones, with more than 85% found just once. This chain connects TRBV11-1 to TRBJ2-3; 7 bases are a match to TRBD1. Sequences were derived from PBMCs, sampled 105 days after intestinal transplantation. This sequence was found in a human patient who received an intestinal transplant, so some T cells may come from the graft donor. CDR3 protein: CASSLTDRETDTQYF. The CDR3 coding sequence is TGTGCCAGCAGCTTAACTGACAGGGAGACAGATACGCAGTATTTT.